This passage covers 21 T cell receptor beta chains from one sample sequenced in a study of blood T cell repertoires in COVID-19. Sequencing used immunoSEQ multiplex PCR; TCRdb keeps in-frame clones, though not all of them. The sample carries a few hundred thousand clones, approximately 88% recorded once. The sequenced material came from peripheral blood. The receptors derive from a woman aged 25 to 45 with COVID-19, enrolled during active disease.

The genes are TRBV19 and TRBJ2-6; D gene uncertain. The CDR3 runs to 15 residues. The V end was cut by 6 bases, the J end by 3 bases, with 12 bases between. CDR1 is LNHDA and CDR2 is SQIVND in the germline V gene (reference sequence). CDR3 sequence reads: CASSPSYVGANVLTF. In nucleotides, the CDR3 is TGTGCCAGTAGCCCCTCCTACGTTGGGGCCAACGTCCTGACTTTC.

This clone was recorded only once. The rearrangement links TRBV21-1 to TRBJ2-4; the table's D call TRBD2 went unverified against the DNA. TRBV21-1 is tagged as a pseudogene. This CDR3 spans 18 amino acids. The CDR3: CASSRTLVGNLAKNIQYF. In nucleotides, the CDR3 is TGTGCCAGCAGCAGGACTCTCGTCGGGAACTTAGCCAAAAACATTCAGTACTTC.

The chain links TRBV6-4 to TRBJ2-1; 11 bases are a match to TRBD2. V was clipped by 6 bases and J by 5 bases; unmatched bases: 15. The CDR3 spans 18 residues. Germline V gene sequence: CDR1 MRHNA, CDR2 SNTAGT. CDR3 nucleotide sequence: TGTGCCAGCAGGGCTAGCGGGAGGCCCCCCACCCCTAACAATGAGCAGTTCTTC. This sequence encodes CASRASGRPPTPNNEQFF.

The gene calls are TRBV2 and TRBJ2-7, with 8 positions matching TRBD1. V lost 4 bases to trimming and J lost 4 bases; unmatched junction nucleotides: 12. Germline loops: CDR1 SNHLY, CDR2 FYNNEI. The CDR3 runs to 16 residues. The CDR3 bases are TGTGCCAGCAGTGCCGTCCCACAGGGGGAATCGTACGAGCAGTACGTC. This encodes CASSAVPQGESYEQYV.

The CDR3 region is CATSDPTTTESNYGYTF. The CDR3 DNA reads TGTGCCACCAGTGACCCCACTACTACGGAATCTAACTATGGCTACACCTTC. The chain carries TRBV24-1 and TRBJ1-2; D unresolved. Germline CDR1 reads KGHDR; CDR2 reads SFDVKD. Trimming removed 4 bases at V and 0 bases at J, with 17 bases between. The CDR3 loop spans 17 amino acids.

This clone was seen a single time. The V gene is TRBV5-5, the J gene TRBJ1-2; 9 nucleotides line up with TRBD1. The trim removed 0 bases at V and 0 bases at J, leaving 6 bases unmatched. This CDR3 has 17 residues. CDR1 is SGHKS, CDR2 YYEKEE, per germline (reference sequence). This CDR3 reads CASSLAGTGRTNYGYTF. The DNA of the CDR3 is TGTGCCAGCAGCTTGGCCGGGACAGGGCGGACTAACTATGGCTACACCTTC.

The CDR3 DNA reads as TGTGCCAGTCGGGTCGATGACAGGCGGAGAGGCTACACCTTC. Its protein product is CASRVDDRRRGYTF. This sequence joins TRBV19 and TRBJ1-2; D is possibly TRBD1 (6 bases). Trimming shortened V by 8 bases and J by 8 bases, and 21 bases separated the two germline ends. Germline V lookup: CDR1 LNHDA, CDR2 SQIVND (reference sequence). The CDR3 covers 14 residues.

This clone showed up just once. This rearrangement joins TRBV7-9 to TRBJ2-1; TRBD2 matches at 13 bases. The CDR3 runs 14 residues. Trimming at V came to 5 bases and at J to 14 bases, leaving 9 bases not matched to a gene. Germline V gene data show CDR1 as SEHNR and CDR2 as FQNEAQ (reference sequence). The chain's CDR3 is CASSPGTSGAREFF. CDR3 coding DNA: TGTGCCAGCAGCCCAGGGACTAGCGGGGCTAGGGAGTTCTTC.

The genes are TRBV7-9 and TRBJ1-1; D ambiguous. The V gene's germline CDR1 is SEHNR and CDR2 FQNEAQ (reference sequence). Deletions cut 6 bases from V and 4 bases from J, with 18 bases between. This CDR3 is built from 15 residues. The CDR3 sequence: CASSHPKSGATEAFF. DNA of the CDR3: TGTGCCAGCAGTCACCCCAAGTCGGGAGCCACTGAAGCTTTCTTT.

The chain uses TRBV4-3 and TRBJ2-2, with D perhaps matching TRBD2 (5 bases). With 4 bases removed from V and 3 bases from J, the gap between germline ends came to 18 bases. The CDR3 is 17 amino acids. In germline, CDR1 is LGHNA, CDR2 YSLEER. This chain's CDR3 is CASSRRIVGEHTGELFF. CDR3 nucleotides: TGCGCCAGCAGCCGACGGATCGTCGGGGAACACACCGGGGAGCTGTTTTTT.

The chain joins TRBV7-2 to TRBJ1-5; 9 bases line up with TRBD1. V gave up 4 bases and J gave up 5 bases; unmatched junction bases: 6. CDR1 SGHTA and CDR2 FQGNSA come from the germline V gene. The CDR3 runs to 15 residues. The CDR3 DNA follows: TGTGCCAGCAGCTGGACCGGGACAGGGTATCAGCCCCAGCATTTT. Protein: CASSWTGTGYQPQHF.

The chain recombines TRBV28 with TRBJ2-7, with a weak D call TRBD1 (6 bases). The germline gives CDR1 MDHEN, CDR2 SYDVKM. The CDR3 covers 14 residues. Trimming shortened V by 4 bases and J by 2 bases, and 12 bases separated the two germline ends. The CDR3 spells CASSSAGAAYEQYV. CDR3 nucleotide sequence: TGTGCCAGCAGTTCGGCAGGGGCGGCCTACGAGCAGTACGTC.

This rearrangement joins TRBV4-1 to TRBJ2-1; 13 bases map to TRBD2. The CDR3 runs to 18 residues. Germline loops: CDR1 MGHRA, CDR2 YSYEKL. Trimming took 8 bases from V and 0 from J; bases not matched to a gene: 10. The CDR3 spells CASRTSGRGPSSYNEQFF. The CDR3 nucleotides are TGCGCCAGCCGTACTAGCGGGAGGGGGCCCAGCTCCTACAATGAGCAGTTCTTC.

This clone has just one count. V is TRBV27 and J is TRBJ1-2, with D possibly being TRBD1 (5 bases). This CDR3 is 12 amino acids long. In germline, CDR1 is MNHEY, CDR2 SMNVEV (reference sequence). The germline V and J ends were trimmed by 3 bases and 6 bases, with 8 bases remaining between them. This CDR3 reads CASSLGGDGYTF. The CDR3 DNA is TGTGCCAGCAGTTTGGGGGGGGATGGCTACACCTTC.

CDR3 residues: CASSIDLAGELFF. The CDR3 DNA reads TGTGCCAGCAGCATAGACTTGGCCGGGGAGCTGTTTTTT. V gene TRBV7-9 combines with J gene TRBJ2-2; D uncertain. Germline V lookup: CDR1 SEHNR, CDR2 FQNEAQ (reference sequence). V was shortened by 5 bases and J by 6 bases, with 10 bases between the two germline ends. The CDR3 loop spans 13 amino acids. The complete variable domain, with remaining parts taken from reference TRBV7-9 and TRBJ2-2, reads DTGVSQNPRHKITKRGQNVTFRCDPISEHNRLYWYRQTLGQGPEFLTYFQNEAQLEKSRLLSDRFSAERPKGSFSTLEIQRTEQGDSAMYLCASSIDLAGELFFGEGSRLTVL.

The chain has TRBV6-5 and TRBJ2-1, with D tentatively TRBD2 (6 bases). The CDR3 is made up of 15 amino acids. The V gene's germline CDR1 is MNHEY and CDR2 SVGAGI. V lost 2 bases to trimming and J lost 5 bases, with 13 bases between them. CDR3 bases: TGTGCCAGCAGTTACCAACCCGGGAGTGACAATGAGCAGTTCTTC. It specifies CASSYQPGSDNEQFF.

The V and J genes are TRBV10-3 and TRBJ2-3, with 9 nucleotides matching TRBD2. This CDR3 has 15 amino acids. The germline V gene encodes CDR1 ENHRY and CDR2 SYGVKD. The J segment lost 11 bases and the V segment lost 2 bases, leaving 11 bases of the junction unmatched. The CDR3 region is CAISEGLAGTGEQYF. The CDR3 DNA reads as TGTGCCATCAGTGAGGGGCTAGCGGGGACCGGAGAGCAGTATTTT.

V gene TRBV24-1 combines with J gene TRBJ1-5; tentative D call: TRBD1 (5 bases). The germline V and J ends were trimmed by 5 bases and 5 bases, with 12 bases remaining between them. Per germline, CDR1 KGHDR and CDR2 SFDVKD. This CDR3 region has 14 residues. The CDR3 bases are TGTGCCACCAGTGGTCGGGGGGTGGATCAGCCCCAGCATTTT. Encoded protein: CATSGRGVDQPQHF.

The chain is built from TRBV5-4 and TRBJ2-7; 14 bases are shared with TRBD2. This CDR3 spans 17 amino acids. CDR1 and CDR2 from the germline V gene are SGHNT and YYREEE (reference sequence). The ends lost 4 bases at V and 3 bases at J; junction bases unmatched: 9. The CDR3 sequence is CASSPGLAGGRDYEQYF. CDR3 nucleotide sequence: TGTGCCAGCAGCCCTGGACTAGCGGGGGGCCGAGACTACGAGCAGTACTTC.

The chain employs TRBV6-6 and TRBJ2-7; tentatively, D is TRBD2 (5 bases). This CDR3 comprises 12 residues. The germline V gene has CDR1 MNHNY and CDR2 SVGAGI (reference sequence). V lost 6 bases and J 6 bases, leaving 12 bases between the germline ends. This CDR3 is CASRKEVGEQYV. The CDR3 DNA sequence: TGTGCCAGCAGAAAGGAGGTTGGCGAGCAGTACGTC.

The chain links TRBV29-1 to TRBJ2-7; 9 bases match TRBD1. V shed 3 bases and J 7 bases; nucleotides not matched to a gene: 10. Germline CDR1 reads SQVTM; CDR2 reads ANQGSEA. The length of the CDR3 is 14 residues. The DNA for the CDR3 is TGCAGCGTTGAGGACTTAGGACAGGGGAGGGAGCAGTACTTC. It is translated as CSVEDLGQGREQYF.